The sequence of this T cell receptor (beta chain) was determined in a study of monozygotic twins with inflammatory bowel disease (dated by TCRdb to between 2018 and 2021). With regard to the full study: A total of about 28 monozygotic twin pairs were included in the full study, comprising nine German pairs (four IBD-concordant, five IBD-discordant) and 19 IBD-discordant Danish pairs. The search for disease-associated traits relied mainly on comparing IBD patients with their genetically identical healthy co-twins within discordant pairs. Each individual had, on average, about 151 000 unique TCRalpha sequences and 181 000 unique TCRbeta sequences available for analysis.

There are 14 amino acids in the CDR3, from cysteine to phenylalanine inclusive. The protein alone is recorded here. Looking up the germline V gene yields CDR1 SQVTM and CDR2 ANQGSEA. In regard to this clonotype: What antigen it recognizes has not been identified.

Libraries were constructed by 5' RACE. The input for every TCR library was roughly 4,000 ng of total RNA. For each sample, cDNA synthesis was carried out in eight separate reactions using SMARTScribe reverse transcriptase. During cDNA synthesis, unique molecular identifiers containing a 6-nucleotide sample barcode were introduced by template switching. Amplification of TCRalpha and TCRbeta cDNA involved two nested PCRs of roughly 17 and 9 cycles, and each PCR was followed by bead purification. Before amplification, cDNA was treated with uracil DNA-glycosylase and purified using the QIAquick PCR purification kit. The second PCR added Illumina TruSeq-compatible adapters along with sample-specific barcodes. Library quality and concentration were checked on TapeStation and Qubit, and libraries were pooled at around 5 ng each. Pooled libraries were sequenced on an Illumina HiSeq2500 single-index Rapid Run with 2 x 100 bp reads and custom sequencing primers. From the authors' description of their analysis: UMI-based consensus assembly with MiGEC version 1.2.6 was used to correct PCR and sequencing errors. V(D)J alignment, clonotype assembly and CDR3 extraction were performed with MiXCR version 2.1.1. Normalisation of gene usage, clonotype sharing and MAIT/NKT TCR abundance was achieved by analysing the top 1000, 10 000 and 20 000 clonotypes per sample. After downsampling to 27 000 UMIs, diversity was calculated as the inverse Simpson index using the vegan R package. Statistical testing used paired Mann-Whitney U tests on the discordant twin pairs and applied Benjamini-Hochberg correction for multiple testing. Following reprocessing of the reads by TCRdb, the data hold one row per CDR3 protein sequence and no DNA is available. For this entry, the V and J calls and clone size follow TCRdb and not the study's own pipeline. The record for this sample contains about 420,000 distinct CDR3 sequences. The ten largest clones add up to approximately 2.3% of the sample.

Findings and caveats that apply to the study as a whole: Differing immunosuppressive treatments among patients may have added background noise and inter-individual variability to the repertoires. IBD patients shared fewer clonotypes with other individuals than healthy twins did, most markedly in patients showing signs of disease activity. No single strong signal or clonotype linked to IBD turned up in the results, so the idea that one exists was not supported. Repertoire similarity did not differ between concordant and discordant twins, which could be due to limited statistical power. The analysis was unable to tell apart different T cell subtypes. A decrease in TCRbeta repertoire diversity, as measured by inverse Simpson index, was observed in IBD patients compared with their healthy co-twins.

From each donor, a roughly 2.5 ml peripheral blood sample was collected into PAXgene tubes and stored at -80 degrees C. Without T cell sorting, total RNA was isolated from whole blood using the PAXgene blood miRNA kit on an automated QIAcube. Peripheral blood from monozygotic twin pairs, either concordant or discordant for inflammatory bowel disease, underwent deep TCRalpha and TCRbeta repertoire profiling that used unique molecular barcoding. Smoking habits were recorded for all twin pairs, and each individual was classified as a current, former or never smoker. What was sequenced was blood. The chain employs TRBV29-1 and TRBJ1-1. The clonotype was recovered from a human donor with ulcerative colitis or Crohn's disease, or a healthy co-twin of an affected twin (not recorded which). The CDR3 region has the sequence CSATNYRQNTEAFF.